This T cell receptor (beta chain) was captured by sequencing in a study of blood T cell repertoires in COVID-19. Using immunoSEQ multiplex PCR, the repertoire was profiled, and TCRdb retains in-frame clones only, with some absent. The table has 100,000 or so clones, approximately 83% seen once. Germline CDR1 KGHSH, CDR2 LQKENI. V lost 0 bases, J lost 0 bases, and 9 bases lay in between. The CDR3 consists of 15 residues. The V and J genes are TRBV18 and TRBJ2-7; perhaps TRBD2 as D (5 bases). The sequence derives from a woman aged 45-65 years who had recovered from COVID-19. The sequencing sample was made of PBMCs or T cells enriched from blood (not recorded which). CDR3 protein: CASSPPSGGSYEQYF. The CDR3 DNA is TGTGCCAGCTCACCACCGTCCGGAGGCTCCTACGAGCAGTACTTC.